These T cell receptor beta chains were read from a single sample in a study of blood T cell repertoires in COVID-19. Clones were read by immunoSEQ multiplex PCR, and TCRdb kept only the in-frame ones, dropping some. Among over 350,000 clones listed, around 90% were seen once. The sequenced material came from PBMCs or T cells enriched from blood (not recorded which). Receptors were obtained from a woman aged 18-29 years who had recovered from COVID-19. Each CDR3 is given with its conserved first and last residue. Each record gives: clone size, J gene, D gene, V gene, CDR3 protein, CDR3 DNA. A D gene is named only where the DNA matches it firmly. The listing skips clone size in some rows; elsewhere it reads once, few, many or a size class.

>.|TRBJ2-5|TRBD2|TRBV6-5
CASSLGEGGKQYF
TGTGCCAGCAGCCTAGGGGAGGGTGGGAAGCAGTACTTC
>.|TRBJ2-5|TRBD1|TRBV10-3
CAIRGDRGSETQYF
TGTGCCATCAGGGGGGACAGGGGATCGGAGACCCAGTACTTC
>once|TRBJ2-7|TRBD1|TRBV19
CASSQGAPYEQYF
TGTGCCAGTAGTCAGGGGGCGCCCTACGAGCAGTACTTC
>.|TRBJ1-1|.|TRBV10-3
CAITRGMNTEAFF
TGTGCCATCACCAGGGGAATGAACACTGAAGCTTTCTTT
>.|TRBJ2-1|TRBD2|TRBV19
CASSIAGGKRDEQFF
TGTGCCAGTAGTATAGCGGGGGGGAAGAGGGATGAGCAGTTCTTC
>few|TRBJ1-1|.|TRBV2
CASSVSRVSNTEAFF
TGTGCCAGCAGTGTAAGCAGGGTTTCTAACACTGAAGCTTTCTTT
>.|TRBJ2-7|.|TRBV7-9
CASSLGPQGAYEQYF
TGTGCCAGCAGTTTAGGGCCACAGGGCGCCTACGAGCAGTACTTC
>.|TRBJ2-3|TRBD1|TRBV11-3
CASSPEGQGEDTQYF
TGTGCCAGCAGCCCGGAGGGACAGGGGGAAGATACGCAGTATTTT
>once|TRBJ2-5|TRBD1|TRBV24-1
CATSDPPGGPDRGQQETQYF
TGTGCCACCAGTGATCCTCCAGGTGGTCCGGACAGGGGGCAGCAAGAGACCCAGTACTTC
>.|TRBJ1-2|TRBD1|TRBV5-6
CASSPTGDYGYTF
TGTGCCAGCAGCCCGACAGGGGACTATGGCTACACCTTC
>.|TRBJ1-4|TRBD1|TRBV7-9
CASSLGTGGEKLFF
TGTGCCAGCAGCTTAGGGACAGGGGGCGAAAAACTGTTTTTT
>.|TRBJ2-2|.|TRBV5-1
CASSLALGRGVRELFF
TGCGCCAGCAGCTTGGCCCTGGGCAGGGGTGTTCGGGAGCTGTTTTTT
>.|TRBJ1-5|TRBD1|TRBV29-1
CSVGEGAGNQPQHF
TGCAGCGTTGGAGAGGGGGCAGGCAATCAGCCCCAGCATTTT
>.|TRBJ1-6|TRBD1|TRBV2
CASIDRTGASPLHF
TGTGCCAGCATCGACCGGACAGGGGCCTCACCCCTCCACTTT
>.|TRBJ1-2|.|TRBV7-9
CASSQDSFFIISYGYGYTF
TGTGCCAGCAGCCAGGACAGTTTTTTTATCATAAGCTATGGCTATGGCTACACCTTC
>.|TRBJ2-5|TRBD1|TRBV30
CAWGQGQETQYF
TGTGCCTGGGGACAGGGCCAGGAGACCCAGTACTTC
>.|TRBJ2-3|TRBD2|TRBV2
CASSEQRGEDTQYF
TGTGCCAGCAGTGAACAGCGGGGGGAGGATACGCAGTATTTT
>.|TRBJ2-2|.|TRBV4-1
CASSQERGGELFF
TGCGCCAGCAGCCAGGAAAGAGGCGGGGAGCTGTTTTTT
>.|TRBJ2-5|TRBD2|TRBV9
CASSRGRGLAEETQYF
TGTGCCAGCAGCAGAGGGAGGGGACTAGCGGAAGAGACCCAGTACTTC
>.|TRBJ2-5|.|TRBV4-2
CASSQEGLAEETQYF
TGTGCCAGCAGCCAAGAGGGCCTAGCAGAAGAGACCCAGTACTTC
>.|TRBJ1-3|.|TRBV7-3
CASSLPGNTIYF
TGTGCCAGCAGCCTCCCTGGAAACACCATATATTTT
>.|TRBJ1-5|.|TRBV7-9
CASSLGGDQPQHF
TGTGCCAGCAGCCTAGGGGGGGATCAGCCCCAGCATTTT
>.|TRBJ2-7|TRBD1|TRBV11-2
CASSPWTGHYEQYF
TGTGCCAGCAGCCCTTGGACAGGACACTACGAGCAGTACTTC
>.|TRBJ1-5|.|TRBV18
CASSPAREGNQPQHF
TGTGCCAGCTCACCAGCAAGGGAGGGCAATCAGCCCCAGCATTTT
>.|TRBJ2-2|TRBD1|TRBV11-2
CASSLEWTGVGELFF
TGTGCCAGCAGCTTAGAGTGGACAGGGGTCGGGGAGCTGTTTTTT
>.|TRBJ2-6|.|TRBV3-1/TRBV3-2
CASSQDLGQGNSPGANVLTF
TGTGCCAGCAGCCAAGACCTGGGGCAGGGGAATAGTCCAGGGGCCAACGTCCTGACTTTC
>.|TRBJ2-5|.|TRBV7-2
CASSLERRVWRGETQYF
TGTGCCAGCAGCTTAGAACGGCGGGTGTGGAGGGGAGAGACCCAGTACTTC
>.|TRBJ1-5|TRBD1|TRBV10-3
CAISESPDRYQPQHF
TGTGCCATCAGTGAGTCCCCGGACAGGTATCAGCCCCAGCATTTT